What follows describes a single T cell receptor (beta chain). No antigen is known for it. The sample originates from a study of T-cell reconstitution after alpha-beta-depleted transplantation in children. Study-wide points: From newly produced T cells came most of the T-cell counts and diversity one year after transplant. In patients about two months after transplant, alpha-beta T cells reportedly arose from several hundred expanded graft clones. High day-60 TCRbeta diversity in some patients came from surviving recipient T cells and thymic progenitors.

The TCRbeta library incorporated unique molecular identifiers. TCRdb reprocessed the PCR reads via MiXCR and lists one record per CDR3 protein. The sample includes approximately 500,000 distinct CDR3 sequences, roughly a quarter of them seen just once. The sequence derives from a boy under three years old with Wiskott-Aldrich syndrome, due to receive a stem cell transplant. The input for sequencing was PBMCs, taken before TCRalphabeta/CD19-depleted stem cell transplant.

This CDR3 is CASRSGGGRYEQYF. The CDR3 nucleotides are TGTGCCAGCAGATCTGGAGGGGGCAGATACGAGCAGTACTTC. The chain couples TRBV12-3 or TRBV12-4 to TRBJ2-7, with D possibly TRBD1 on 7 matching bases. CDR3 length: 14 residues. V was pared by 6 bases and J by 4 bases, with 16 bases between.